A selection of T cell receptor beta chains follows, all from one sample in a study of long-term antiretroviral therapy in people with HIV. Here immunoSEQ multiplex PCR was the method, and the copy in TCRdb shows in-frame clones only, minus some. This table holds about 24,000 clones, roughly 85% found once. Specimen: unsorted PBMCs, collected 1.2 years after starting antiretroviral therapy. All receptors come from a woman between 40 and 50 years old with HIV. CDR3s include the opening cysteine and the closing phenylalanine or tryptophan. Fields, in order: V gene, D gene, J gene, clone size, CDR3 DNA, CDR3 protein. A D gene is named only where the DNA matches it firmly. The size field is filled for only some rows; it gives once, few, many or a size class.

v_call: TRBV5-1
d_call: TRBD1
j_call: TRBJ2-5
clone_size: .
cdr3_nt: TGCGCCAGCAGCTATTGGAGGACAGGGCAAGAGACCCAGTACTTC
cdr3_aa: CASSYWRTGQETQYF

v_call: TRBV5-6
d_call: .
j_call: TRBJ2-2
clone_size: .
cdr3_nt: TGTGCCAGCAGCTTGGCCTTTGGATGGACGGGAAACACCGGGGAGCTGTTTTTT
cdr3_aa: CASSLAFGWTGNTGELFF

v_call: TRBV6-5
d_call: .
j_call: TRBJ1-1
clone_size: once
cdr3_nt: TGTGCCAGCAGTTACGAGAACCGAATGAACACTGAAGCTTTCTTT
cdr3_aa: CASSYENRMNTEAFF

v_call: TRBV5-1
d_call: TRBD1
j_call: TRBJ2-7
clone_size: .
cdr3_nt: TGCGCCAGCAGCTTGGAACCGGGACAGGGGCTAGCGGCCTACGAGCAGTACTTC
cdr3_aa: CASSLEPGQGLAAYEQYF

v_call: TRBV18
d_call: .
j_call: TRBJ1-2
clone_size: .
cdr3_nt: TGTGCCAGCTCGCCTGACACGCCCTATGGCTACACCTTC
cdr3_aa: CASSPDTPYGYTF

v_call: TRBV29-1
d_call: .
j_call: TRBJ1-2
clone_size: .
cdr3_nt: TGCAGCGTGGAGTCAGCCACGGACTATGGCTACACCTTC
cdr3_aa: CSVESATDYGYTF

v_call: TRBV27
d_call: .
j_call: TRBJ1-1
clone_size: .
cdr3_nt: TGTGCCAGCAGACCGGGACCCCAGAACACTGAAGCTTTCTTT
cdr3_aa: CASRPGPQNTEAFF

v_call: TRBV29-1
d_call: .
j_call: TRBJ2-1
clone_size: .
cdr3_nt: TGCAGCTCCCGGGGAGGCTCCTACAATGAGCAGTTCTTC
cdr3_aa: CSSRGGSYNEQFF

v_call: TRBV5-6
d_call: .
j_call: TRBJ2-7
clone_size: .
cdr3_nt: TGTGCCAGCAGCTCCGGACCCTCAGGGGAGCAGTACTTC
cdr3_aa: CASSSGPSGEQYF

v_call: TRBV6-6
d_call: .
j_call: TRBJ2-3
clone_size: .
cdr3_nt: TGTGCCAGCAGCCGGACGGTAGATACGCAGTATTTT
cdr3_aa: CASSRTVDTQYF

v_call: TRBV30
d_call: .
j_call: TRBJ1-5
clone_size: .
cdr3_nt: TGTGCCTGGAGTAGTGGGGGTAATCAGCCCCAGCATTTT
cdr3_aa: CAWSSGGNQPQHF

v_call: TRBV5-6
d_call: .
j_call: TRBJ2-2
clone_size: few
cdr3_nt: TGTGCCAGCAGCATCGGGACCTTAAACACCGGGGAGCTGTTTTTT
cdr3_aa: CASSIGTLNTGELFF

v_call: TRBV5-1
d_call: TRBD2
j_call: TRBJ2-7
clone_size: .
cdr3_nt: TGCGCCAGCAGCTTGTACGGGGGGGCCTACGAGCAGTACTTC
cdr3_aa: CASSLYGGAYEQYF

v_call: TRBV10-3
d_call: TRBD1
j_call: TRBJ1-1
clone_size: .
cdr3_nt: TGTGCCATCAGTGGATCGACAGGGGATTTAGCCGAAGCTTTCTTT
cdr3_aa: CAISGSTGDLAEAFF

v_call: TRBV10-3
d_call: .
j_call: TRBJ1-4
clone_size: once
cdr3_nt: TGTGCCATCAGTGACCAGGGGTCGGGGGAAAAACTGTTTTTT
cdr3_aa: CAISDQGSGEKLFF

v_call: TRBV5-1
d_call: TRBD1
j_call: TRBJ2-2
clone_size: .
cdr3_nt: TGCGCCAGCAGCTTTCAGGGACAGGGGACCGGGGAGCTGTTTTTT
cdr3_aa: CASSFQGQGTGELFF

v_call: TRBV7-2
d_call: .
j_call: TRBJ1-2
clone_size: .
cdr3_nt: TGTGCCAGCAGCTTATACCGAACCAGTGGCTACACCTTC
cdr3_aa: CASSLYRTSGYTF

v_call: TRBV4-1
d_call: .
j_call: TRBJ2-1
clone_size: once
cdr3_nt: TGCGCCAGCAGCAGTTCGGCCCCGCCAATTGACAATGAGCAGTTCTTC
cdr3_aa: CASSSSAPPIDNEQFF

v_call: TRBV30
d_call: TRBD1
j_call: TRBJ1-1
clone_size: .
cdr3_nt: TGTGCCTGGAATACCCAGGGGGGCACTGAAGCTTTCTTT
cdr3_aa: CAWNTQGGTEAFF

v_call: TRBV11-2
d_call: TRBD2
j_call: TRBJ2-3
clone_size: .
cdr3_nt: TGTGCCAGCAGCTTAGACGGGAGGGGCACAGATACGCAGTATTTT
cdr3_aa: CASSLDGRGTDTQYF

v_call: TRBV27
d_call: TRBD2
j_call: TRBJ2-7
clone_size: .
cdr3_nt: TGTGCCAGCAGTTGGGTAGCGGGAGTCTCCTACGAGCAGTACTTC
cdr3_aa: CASSWVAGVSYEQYF

v_call: TRBV30
d_call: .
j_call: TRBJ2-7
clone_size: once
cdr3_nt: TGTGCCTGGGATAGCGCTGCTGGCGAGCAGTACTTC
cdr3_aa: CAWDSAAGEQYF

v_call: TRBV25-1
d_call: .
j_call: TRBJ1-2
clone_size: .
cdr3_nt: TGTGCCAGCAGTCAGGCCTATGGCTACACCTTC
cdr3_aa: CASSQAYGYTF

v_call: TRBV19
d_call: TRBD1
j_call: TRBJ1-2
clone_size: once
cdr3_nt: TGTGCCAGTAGGAGACAGGGTAGCAACTATGGCTACACCTTC
cdr3_aa: CASRRQGSNYGYTF

v_call: TRBV5-1
d_call: .
j_call: TRBJ2-7
clone_size: .
cdr3_nt: TGCGCCAGCAGCTTCGGGGGGACAGTTGATATCTCCTACGAGCAGTACTTC
cdr3_aa: CASSFGGTVDISYEQYF

v_call: TRBV7-9
d_call: .
j_call: TRBJ1-4
clone_size: few
cdr3_nt: TGTGCCAGCAGCTCAACCCTGACAGGATCTAATGAAAAACTGTTTTTT
cdr3_aa: CASSSTLTGSNEKLFF

v_call: TRBV9
d_call: TRBD2
j_call: TRBJ2-1
clone_size: .
cdr3_nt: TGTGCCAGCAGCGAAAGCGGGGGGGTATACAATGAGCAGTTCTTC
cdr3_aa: CASSESGGVYNEQFF

v_call: TRBV6-4
d_call: TRBD1
j_call: TRBJ1-1
clone_size: .
cdr3_nt: TGTGCCAGCACGCAGGGGGAGGGCACTGAAGCTTTCTTT
cdr3_aa: CASTQGEGTEAFF

v_call: TRBV5-4
d_call: TRBD2
j_call: TRBJ2-3
clone_size: .
cdr3_nt: TGTGCCAGCAGCTCCAGGACTAGCGGGGGATCGGGCGATACGCAGTATTTT
cdr3_aa: CASSSRTSGGSGDTQYF

v_call: TRBV28
d_call: .
j_call: TRBJ1-3
clone_size: .
cdr3_nt: TGTGCCAGCAGTTTAACCGGACAGCGCTCTGGAAACACCATATATTTT
cdr3_aa: CASSLTGQRSGNTIYF

v_call: TRBV5-8
d_call: .
j_call: TRBJ1-4
clone_size: .
cdr3_nt: TGTGCCAGCAGCTTAGACGGTGAAAAACTGTTTTTT
cdr3_aa: CASSLDGEKLFF

v_call: TRBV5-1
d_call: .
j_call: TRBJ1-2
clone_size: once
cdr3_nt: TGCGCCAGCAGCTTGGTGGCAGGGCCCATTGACTACACCTTC
cdr3_aa: CASSLVAGPIDYTF

v_call: TRBV6-5
d_call: TRBD1
j_call: TRBJ2-7
clone_size: .
cdr3_nt: TGTGCCAGCAGTGTCCTCTCACAGGGGCCCTACGAGCAGTACTTC
cdr3_aa: CASSVLSQGPYEQYF

v_call: TRBV30
d_call: TRBD1
j_call: TRBJ1-5
clone_size: .
cdr3_nt: TGTGCCTGGACTGGACAGGGAAATCAGCCCCAGCATTTT
cdr3_aa: CAWTGQGNQPQHF

v_call: TRBV10-3
d_call: .
j_call: TRBJ1-5
clone_size: .
cdr3_nt: TGTGCCATCAGGGACCTCGGCGGGCCCCAGCATTTT
cdr3_aa: CAIRDLGGPQHF

v_call: TRBV7-2
d_call: .
j_call: TRBJ2-1
clone_size: .
cdr3_nt: TGTGCCAGCAGCCCTCCGGGGGAAAGGTCAAATGAGCAGTTCTTC
cdr3_aa: CASSPPGERSNEQFF

v_call: TRBV5-1
d_call: TRBD1
j_call: TRBJ1-1
clone_size: .
cdr3_nt: TGCGCCAGCAGCCCACAGGGGGCCGAGGTCACTGAAGCTTTCTTT
cdr3_aa: CASSPQGAEVTEAFF

v_call: TRBV5-1
d_call: .
j_call: TRBJ1-5
clone_size: .
cdr3_nt: TGCGCCAGCAGCCCGGGAGATGTGGGGGGCAATCAGCCCCAGCATTTT
cdr3_aa: CASSPGDVGGNQPQHF

v_call: TRBV19
d_call: .
j_call: TRBJ1-5
clone_size: .
cdr3_nt: TGTGCCAGTAGTGCCCTCGGGGGGCACAATCAGCCCCAGCATTTT
cdr3_aa: CASSALGGHNQPQHF

v_call: TRBV5-1
d_call: TRBD1
j_call: TRBJ1-5
clone_size: .
cdr3_nt: TGCGCCAGCAGCCCGGGACAGGGTGGCAATCAGCCCCAGCATTTT
cdr3_aa: CASSPGQGGNQPQHF

v_call: TRBV30
d_call: .
j_call: TRBJ1-1
clone_size: .
cdr3_nt: TGTGCCTGGAGGACAGGTAGTAACACTGAAGCTTTCTTT
cdr3_aa: CAWRTGSNTEAFF

v_call: TRBV6-1
d_call: TRBD1
j_call: TRBJ2-7
clone_size: few
cdr3_nt: TGTGCCAGCGCTACAGGGGGCCTAGCCTACGAGCAGTACTTC
cdr3_aa: CASATGGLAYEQYF

v_call: TRBV19
d_call: TRBD2
j_call: TRBJ2-1
clone_size: .
cdr3_nt: TGTGCCAGTAGCAGCGGGGGGGCCAGTCCCCCCAATGAGCAGTTCTTC
cdr3_aa: CASSSGGASPPNEQFF

v_call: TRBV27
d_call: .
j_call: TRBJ1-1
clone_size: .
cdr3_nt: TGTGCCAGCAGTCCGCGGGTCGCTGGAGGGACTGAAGCTTTCTTT
cdr3_aa: CASSPRVAGGTEAFF

v_call: TRBV15
d_call: .
j_call: TRBJ2-2
clone_size: .
cdr3_nt: TGTGCCACCGCGGGGGCTAGCGGGAACACCGGGGAGCTGTTTTTT
cdr3_aa: CATAGASGNTGELFF

v_call: TRBV5-6
d_call: .
j_call: TRBJ1-1
clone_size: .
cdr3_nt: TGTGCCAGCAGCCGCGGACAGAAGAACACTGAAGCTTTCTTT
cdr3_aa: CASSRGQKNTEAFF

v_call: TRBV7-9
d_call: .
j_call: TRBJ2-4
clone_size: .
cdr3_nt: TGTGCCAGCAGCTTAGCGGATGGGGAGTATAGCAAAAACATTCAGTACTTC
cdr3_aa: CASSLADGEYSKNIQYF

v_call: TRBV6-5
d_call: .
j_call: TRBJ1-1
clone_size: .
cdr3_nt: TGTGCCAGCAGTTCCCGACAGGCGAACACTGAAGCTTTCTTT
cdr3_aa: CASSSRQANTEAFF

v_call: TRBV9
d_call: .
j_call: TRBJ1-4
clone_size: .
cdr3_nt: TGTGCCAGCAGCGCCTCCGGACGGGCAACTAATGAAAAACTGTTTTTT
cdr3_aa: CASSASGRATNEKLFF

v_call: TRBV11-2
d_call: TRBD2
j_call: TRBJ2-3
clone_size: .
cdr3_nt: TGTGCCAGCAGCCTTGGGTACTTGCGGGGGGCTAGCACAGATACGCAGTATTTT
cdr3_aa: CASSLGYLRGASTDTQYF

v_call: TRBV4-3
d_call: TRBD2
j_call: TRBJ2-7
clone_size: few
cdr3_nt: TGCGCCAGCAGCCAAGAGTGGGAGGGAATCTACGAGCAGTACTTC
cdr3_aa: CASSQEWEGIYEQYF

v_call: TRBV4-1
d_call: .
j_call: TRBJ2-7
clone_size: .
cdr3_nt: TGCGCCAGCAGCCAATATCAGGGCAACGACGAGCAGTACTTC
cdr3_aa: CASSQYQGNDEQYF

v_call: TRBV7-2
d_call: .
j_call: TRBJ1-1
clone_size: .
cdr3_nt: TGTGCCAGCAGCTCTCAGTCTCGGGACACTGAAGCTTTCTTT
cdr3_aa: CASSSQSRDTEAFF

v_call: TRBV4-1
d_call: .
j_call: TRBJ1-2
clone_size: .
cdr3_nt: TGCGCCAGCAGTGACCGGACGGAACTATGGGGCTACACCTTC
cdr3_aa: CASSDRTELWGYTF

v_call: TRBV5-1
d_call: TRBD1
j_call: TRBJ1-1
clone_size: .
cdr3_nt: TGCGCCAGCAGCGGGGGACAGGGGGTGAGTAACACTGAAGCTTTCTTT
cdr3_aa: CASSGGQGVSNTEAFF